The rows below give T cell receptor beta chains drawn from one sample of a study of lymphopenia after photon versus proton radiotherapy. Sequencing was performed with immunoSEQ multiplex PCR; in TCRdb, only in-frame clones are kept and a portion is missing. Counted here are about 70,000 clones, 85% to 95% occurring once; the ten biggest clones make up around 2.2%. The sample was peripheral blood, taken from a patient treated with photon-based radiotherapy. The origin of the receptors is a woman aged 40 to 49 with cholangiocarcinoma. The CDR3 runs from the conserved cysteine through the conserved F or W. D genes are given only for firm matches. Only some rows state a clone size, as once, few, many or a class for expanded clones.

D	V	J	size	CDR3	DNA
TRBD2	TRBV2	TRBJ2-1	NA	CASSPASGAYNEQFF	TGTGCCAGCAGTCCCGCTAGCGGGGCCTACAATGAGCAGTTCTTC
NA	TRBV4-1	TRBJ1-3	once	CASSQGGAGNTIYF	TGCGCCAGCAGCCAAGGGGGGGCTGGAAACACCATATATTTT
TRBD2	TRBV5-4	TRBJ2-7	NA	CASSPRGGVTYEQYF	TGTGCCAGCAGTCCCCGGGGGGGAGTCACCTACGAGCAGTACTTC
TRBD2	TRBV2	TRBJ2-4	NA	CASIHSGGENIQYF	TGTGCCAGCATTCATAGCGGGGGGGAAAACATTCAGTACTTC
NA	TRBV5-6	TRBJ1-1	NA	CASSSIGQSGDTEAFF	TGTGCCAGCAGCTCTATTGGCCAATCGGGGGACACTGAAGCTTTCTTT
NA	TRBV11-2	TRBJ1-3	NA	CASSSGIHSGNTIYF	TGTGCCAGCAGCTCAGGGATCCACTCTGGAAACACCATATATTTT
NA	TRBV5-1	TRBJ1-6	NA	CASSLDSLDNSPLHF	TGCGCCAGCAGCTTGGACAGCTTAGATAATTCACCCCTCCACTTT
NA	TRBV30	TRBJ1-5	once	CAWSVGGAAGNQPQHF	TGTGCCTGGAGTGTAGGGGGGGCCGCGGGCAATCAGCCCCAGCATTTT
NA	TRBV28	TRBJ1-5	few	CASSWDPGRAQHF	TGTGCCAGCAGTTGGGACCCCGGGAGAGCCCAGCATTTT
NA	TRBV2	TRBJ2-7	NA	CASSDSGYEQYF	TGTGCCAGCAGTGATAGCGGCTACGAGCAGTACTTC
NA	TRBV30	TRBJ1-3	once	CAWSGLTTGNTIYF	TGTGCCTGGAGTGGTTTGACAACTGGAAACACCATATATTTT
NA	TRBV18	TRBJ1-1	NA	CASSPPEGRAKAFF	TGTGCCAGCTCACCACCGGAGGGCCGGGCAAAAGCTTTCTTT
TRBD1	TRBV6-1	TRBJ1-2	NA	CASSGVGTGTYGYTF	TGTGCCAGCAGTGGCGTCGGGACAGGCACCTATGGCTACACCTTC
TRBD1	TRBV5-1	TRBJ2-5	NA	CASSSRQGGMRETQYF	TGCGCCAGCAGCTCCCGACAGGGGGGGATGCGAGAGACCCAGTACTTC
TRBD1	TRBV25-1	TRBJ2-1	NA	CASSPGQGNNEQFF	TGTGCCAGCAGTCCGGGACAGGGGAACAATGAGCAGTTCTTC
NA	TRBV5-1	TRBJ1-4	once	CASRATANNEKLFF	TGCGCCAGCAGAGCGACAGCGAATAATGAAAAACTGTTTTTT
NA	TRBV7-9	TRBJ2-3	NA	CASSPPGRTDTQYF	TGTGCCAGCAGCCCACCGGGCCGCACAGATACGCAGTATTTT
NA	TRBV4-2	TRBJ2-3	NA	CASSQDRLDTQYF	TGTGCCAGCAGCCAAGATCGTCTGGATACGCAGTATTTT
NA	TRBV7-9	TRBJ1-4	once	CASSLGNGEKLFF	TGTGCCAGCAGCTTGGGGAATGGTGAAAAACTGTTTTTT
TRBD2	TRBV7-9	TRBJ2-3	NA	CASSWRRLAGGSDTQYF	TGTGCCAGCAGCTGGAGAAGACTAGCGGGAGGGTCAGATACGCAGTATTTT
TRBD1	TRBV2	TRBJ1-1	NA	CASIPGQMNTEAFF	TGTGCCAGCATTCCGGGACAGATGAACACTGAAGCTTTCTTT
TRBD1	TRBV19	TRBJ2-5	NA	CASSPDRGRGETQYF	TGTGCCAGTAGTCCAGACAGGGGGCGAGGAGAGACCCAGTACTTC
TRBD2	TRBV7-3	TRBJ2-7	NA	CASSLTSGSINEQYF	TGTGCCAGCAGCTTAACGAGCGGGAGTATCAACGAGCAGTACTTC
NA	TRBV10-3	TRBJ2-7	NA	CAIGDGGAEQYF	TGTGCCATCGGGGACGGGGGCGCCGAGCAGTACTTC
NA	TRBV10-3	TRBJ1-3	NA	CAIRDSGNTIYF	TGTGCCATCAGGGACTCTGGAAACACCATATATTTT
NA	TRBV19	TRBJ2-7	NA	CASSKRYGGTYEQYF	TGTGCCAGTAGTAAGCGATATGGGGGGACTTACGAGCAGTACTTC
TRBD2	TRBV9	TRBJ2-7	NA	CASRPTVAGGWYEQYF	TGTGCCAGCAGACCGACGGTAGCGGGGGGTTGGTACGAGCAGTACTTC
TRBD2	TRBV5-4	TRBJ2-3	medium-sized	CASSFPSGGTRSTDTQYF	TGTGCCAGCAGCTTTCCTAGCGGGGGGACGCGCAGCACAGATACGCAGTATTTT
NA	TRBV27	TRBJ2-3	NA	CASSSSPDTQYF	TGTGCCAGCAGTTCTAGCCCAGATACGCAGTATTTT
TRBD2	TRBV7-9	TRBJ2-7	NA	CASSAASGRALGEQYF	TGTGCCAGCAGCGCGGCTAGCGGGAGGGCCCTCGGAGAGCAGTACTTC
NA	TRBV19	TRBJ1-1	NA	CASSIVPVRNTEAFF	TGTGCCAGTAGTATTGTCCCGGTAAGGAACACTGAAGCTTTCTTT
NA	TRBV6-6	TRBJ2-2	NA	CASSYSSGTGELFF	TGTGCCAGCAGTTACTCATCAGGGACCGGGGAGCTGTTTTTT
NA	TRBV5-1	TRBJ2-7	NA	CASSLRQESYEQYF	TGCGCCAGCAGCCTACGACAGGAATCCTACGAGCAGTACTTC
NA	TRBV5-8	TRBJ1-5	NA	CASSFFRQEDQPQHF	TGTGCCAGCAGCTTTTTCCGACAGGAAGATCAGCCCCAGCATTTT
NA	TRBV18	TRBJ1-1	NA	CASSPAGAWNTEAFF	TGTGCCAGCTCACCGGCAGGGGCTTGGAACACTGAAGCTTTCTTT
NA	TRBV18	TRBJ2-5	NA	CASSPTVQETQYF	TGTGCCAGCTCACCCACAGTTCAAGAGACCCAGTACTTC
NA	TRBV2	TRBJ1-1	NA	CASSERGMNTEAFF	TGTGCCAGCAGTGAAAGAGGGATGAACACTGAAGCTTTCTTT
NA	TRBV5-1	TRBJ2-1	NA	CASSLTGGAYNEQFF	TGCGCCAGCAGCTTGACGGGCGGGGCCTACAATGAGCAGTTCTTC
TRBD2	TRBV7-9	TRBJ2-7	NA	CASIGREEYF	TGTGCCAGCATAGGGAGGGAGGAGTACTTC
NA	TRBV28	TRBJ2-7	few	CASSSGQTYEQYF	TGTGCCAGCAGTTCAGGACAGACCTACGAGCAGTACTTC
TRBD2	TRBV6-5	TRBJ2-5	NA	CASSYLAGQQETQYF	TGTGCCAGCAGTTACTTAGCGGGCCAACAAGAGACCCAGTACTTC